The present T cell receptor (beta chain) was sequenced within a study of identical twins. This clonotype was seen a handful of times. TCRdb passed the 5' RACE reads through MiXCR, listing each CDR3 protein once. Of roughly 750,000 distinct CDR3 sequences in the sample, 21% were seen once. The same data also went into a second study, on T cells expressing NK-cell markers. That paper adds: In more than 5 donors, dominant CD3+CD56+NKG2C+ clones formed roughly 1.0-7.5% of CD8+ cells. Whether expanded NKG2C+ T cell clones recognized HCMV stayed uncertain.

This receptor was obtained from a woman under 30 in good health. Material for sequencing was PBMCs.

CDR3 amino acids: CASSQEVGGQYF. The CDR3 region has the DNA TGTGCCAGCAGCCAAGAAGTAGGGGGGCAGTATTTT. The chain has TRBV4-2 and TRBJ2-3, with D possibly TRBD1 on 6 matching bases. This CDR3 has 12 amino acids. Germline lookup yields CDR1 LGHNA and CDR2 YNFKEQ. Trimming removed 0 bases from V and 11 bases from J, with 9 bases in between.